These T cell receptor beta chains were read from a single sample in a study of CD8 T cells in ankylosing spondylitis. TCRdb processed the 5' RACE reads anew with MiXCR; each CDR3 protein has one entry. In the table there are approximately 240,000 distinct CDR3 sequences, more than 9% of which are singletons. Material: blood, either unsorted or a sorted T cell fraction (not recorded which). These TCRs come from a male donor with ankylosing spondylitis or in good health (not recorded which). Both conserved end residues are part of each CDR3. The D gene is left open where the match is weak. Size is omitted from some rows. Given values are once, few, many or a class for expanded clones.

j_call v_call clone_size d_call cdr3_aa cdr3_nt
TRBJ2-2 TRBV20-1 many TRBD1 CSARDWLGDRGLAGELFF TGCAGTGCTAGAGATTGGTTAGGGGACAGGGGGCTGGCCGGGGAGCTGTTTTTT
TRBJ2-7 TRBV6-1 few - CASSTLARSSYEQYF TGTGCCAGCAGTACCCTGGCGCGAAGCTCCTACGAGCAGTACTTC
TRBJ2-7 TRBV9 many - CASSLEMIDEQYF TGTGCCAGCAGCCTTGAGATGATCGACGAGCAGTACTTC
TRBJ1-2 TRBV20-1 - TRBD1 CSAPGQGDHYGYTF TGCAGTGCCCCGGGACAGGGGGATCACTATGGCTACACCTTC
TRBJ2-1 TRBV2 many TRBD2 CASSVASGGPYEQFF TGTGCCAGCAGTGTGGCTAGCGGGGGGCCCTATGAGCAGTTCTTC
TRBJ2-1 TRBV2 many - CASSGQVEEQFF TGTGCCAGCAGTGGACAGGTCGAGGAGCAGTTCTTC
TRBJ2-7 TRBV7-2 - TRBD2 CASSLVAGGTYEQYF TGTGCCAGCAGCTTAGTAGCGGGAGGTACCTACGAGCAGTACTTC
TRBJ1-6 TRBV12-3/TRBV12-4 many TRBD1 CASSSGQGAFNSPLHF TGTGCCAGCAGTTCGGGACAGGGGGCCTTTAATTCACCCCTCCACTTT
TRBJ2-7 TRBV6-1 - TRBD1 CASAPSGQGAHEQYF TGTGCCAGCGCTCCCTCGGGACAGGGGGCCCACGAGCAGTACTTC
TRBJ2-2 TRBV7-7 many TRBD2 CASSLREGSTGELFF TGTGCCAGCAGCTTAAGGGAGGGGTCCACCGGGGAGCTGTTTTTT
TRBJ2-1 TRBV27 many TRBD2 CASSPTSGGYDEQFF TGTGCCAGCAGCCCTACTAGCGGGGGATATGATGAGCAGTTCTTC
TRBJ1-1 TRBV11-2 many - CASSLVTGEAFF TGTGCCAGCAGCTTAGTTACCGGTGAAGCTTTCTTT
TRBJ1-5 TRBV7-9 - - CASGSQGSNQPQHF TGTGCCAGCGGATCACAGGGTAGCAATCAGCCCCAGCATTTT
TRBJ1-1 TRBV6-4 - TRBD1 CASSDSGGPNTEAFF TGTGCCAGCAGTGACTCAGGGGGCCCGAACACTGAAGCTTTCTTT
TRBJ2-1 TRBV5-6 many TRBD2 CASSFIARTSGAYNEQFF TGTGCCAGCAGCTTTATTGCGCGAACCAGCGGGGCTTACAATGAGCAGTTCTTC
TRBJ2-7 TRBV12-3/TRBV12-4 few - CASSLRQALSYEQYF TGTGCCAGCAGCCTTAGACAGGCCCTCTCATACGAGCAGTACTTC
TRBJ2-1 TRBV18 - TRBD2 CASSWGLAAFNEQFF TGTGCCAGCTCATGGGGACTAGCGGCTTTCAATGAGCAGTTCTTC
TRBJ2-7 TRBV19 many - CASSATAGVLYEQYF TGTGCCAGTAGTGCTACCGCCGGGGTTCTCTACGAGCAGTACTTC
TRBJ1-1 TRBV4-1 many - CASSPYEGSAFF TGCGCCAGCAGCCCTTATGAGGGATCGGCTTTCTTT
TRBJ1-1 TRBV29-1 many - CSSAGVNTEAFF TGCAGCTCCGCGGGGGTGAACACTGAAGCTTTCTTT
TRBJ1-3 TRBV20-1 few - CSARDRAQAMWDTIYF TGCAGTGCTAGAGATCGGGCGCAGGCCATGTGGGACACCATATATTTT
TRBJ2-3 TRBV7-9 many TRBD2 CASSSTSGGPDTQYF TGTGCCAGCAGCTCAACTAGCGGGGGGCCAGATACGCAGTATTTT
TRBJ2-3 TRBV3-1 many TRBD2 CASSQVFGSGSPSDTQYF TGTGCCAGCAGCCAAGTATTTGGTAGCGGGAGCCCCTCAGATACGCAGTATTTT
TRBJ1-1 TRBV18 many TRBD1 CASSTRDRGSNTEAFF TGTGCCAGCTCAACCCGGGACAGGGGATCGAACACTGAAGCTTTCTTT
TRBJ2-5 TRBV5-1 - - CASSPSPRGTQYF TGCGCCAGCAGCCCCTCGCCAAGAGGGACCCAGTACTTC
TRBJ2-2 TRBV30 many TRBD1 CAWSQGADTGELFF TGTGCCTGGAGTCAGGGGGCCGACACCGGGGAGCTGTTTTTT
TRBJ2-2 TRBV30 - - CAWRWWGAGELFF TGTGCCTGGAGATGGTGGGGGGCCGGGGAGCTGTTTTTT
TRBJ1-1 TRBV10-3 many - CAISVSSGTEAFF TGTGCCATCAGTGTTAGTTCGGGGACTGAAGCTTTCTTT
TRBJ1-1 TRBV5-6 many - CASSFPAGMNTEAFF TGTGCCAGCAGCTTCCCTGCAGGGATGAACACTGAAGCTTTCTTT
TRBJ1-2 TRBV2 many - CASTTGTSYGYTF TGTGCCAGTACCACCGGGACATCCTATGGCTACACCTTC
TRBJ1-6 TRBV5-1 many TRBD1 CASSFGTGTGSPLHF TGCGCCAGCAGCTTTGGGACAGGGACAGGGTCACCCCTCCACTTT
TRBJ2-1 TRBV7-2 - TRBD2 CASSYTSGGYINEQFF TGTGCCAGCAGCTACACTAGCGGGGGGTATATAAATGAGCAGTTCTTC
TRBJ2-7 TRBV10-2 many TRBD1 CASRSLNRGEQYF TGCGCCAGCAGGTCGTTAAACAGGGGCGAGCAGTACTTC
TRBJ2-5 TRBV7-2 - - CASSFSVGAQETQYF TGTGCCAGCAGCTTCAGTGTCGGGGCCCAAGAGACCCAGTACTTC
TRBJ1-5 TRBV30 many - CAWSVNSNQPQHF TGTGCCTGGAGTGTAAATAGCAATCAGCCCCAGCATTTT
TRBJ1-6 TRBV2 many - CASSGGTVNNSPLHF TGTGCCAGCAGTGGAGGGACGGTCAATAATTCACCCCTCCACTTT
TRBJ2-4 TRBV11-2 few TRBD2 CASSLGEEAGGLRDIQYF TGTGCCAGCAGCCTAGGGGAAGAGGCGGGGGGGCTAAGAGACATTCAGTACTTC
TRBJ2-1 TRBV4-2 few - CASSLEVRGVKNEQFF TGTGCCAGCAGCTTAGAGGTTCGGGGTGTAAAGAATGAGCAGTTCTTC
TRBJ2-7 TRBV20-1 - - CSADHLGGSDSYEQYF TGCAGTGCCGATCACTTAGGGGGGAGTGACTCCTACGAGCAGTACTTC
TRBJ2-1 TRBV10-3 - - CAISESSEQFF TGTGCCATCAGTGAGTCGTCTGAGCAGTTCTTC
TRBJ2-2 TRBV5-1 many - CASSLWTDTGELFF TGCGCCAGCAGCCTATGGACGGACACCGGGGAGCTGTTTTTT
TRBJ1-2 TRBV20-1 many TRBD1 CSATSEGGGHGYTF TGCAGTGCTACCTCCGAGGGAGGGGGCCATGGCTACACCTTC
TRBJ2-6 TRBV27 - - CASSPGNSGANVLTF TGTGCCAGCAGCCCAGGAAACTCTGGGGCCAACGTCCTGACTTTC
TRBJ2-1 TRBV10-2 few TRBD2 CATGLAGVREQFF TGCGCCACCGGACTAGCGGGAGTTCGGGAGCAGTTCTTC
TRBJ2-1 TRBV14 many - CASSQIRRGQFF TGTGCCAGCAGCCAAATCCGGCGGGGGCAGTTCTTC
TRBJ1-1 TRBV5-1 many TRBD1 CASSGRQGGTEAFF TGCGCCAGCAGCGGTCGCCAGGGGGGAACTGAAGCTTTCTTT
TRBJ1-2 TRBV9 many TRBD1 CASSALGTGNYGYTF TGTGCCAGCAGCGCACTCGGGACAGGGAACTATGGCTACACCTTC
TRBJ1-2 TRBV5-6 - - CASSPPAPGYGYTF TGTGCCAGCAGCCCCCCGGCCCCCGGCTATGGCTACACCTTC
TRBJ2-7 TRBV12-3/TRBV12-4 - - CASNFGRGALAPGEQYF TGTGCCAGCAATTTTGGACGGGGTGCTCTAGCTCCCGGCGAGCAGTACTTC
TRBJ1-2 TRBV5-5 few - CASSPGTSGYTF TGTGCCAGCAGCCCCGGGACGAGCGGCTACACCTTC
TRBJ2-2 TRBV6-1 many - CASSGNRENTGELFF TGTGCCAGCAGTGGAAACCGGGAGAACACCGGGGAGCTGTTTTTT
TRBJ2-1 TRBV9 many TRBD2 CASSVPSGRAFNEQFF TGTGCCAGCAGCGTACCGAGCGGGAGGGCATTCAATGAGCAGTTCTTC
TRBJ2-1 TRBV29-1 many - CSVGSLRGDEQFF TGCAGCGTTGGGAGTTTAAGGGGCGATGAGCAGTTCTTC
TRBJ2-5 TRBV7-7 - - CASSLGGGRGETQYF TGTGCCAGCAGCTTAGGCGGCGGCCGGGGGGAGACCCAGTACTTC
TRBJ2-1 TRBV20-1 many - CSARPTPRNEQFF TGCAGTGCTAGACCGACCCCAAGGAATGAGCAGTTCTTC